The 9 T cell receptor beta chains in this list originate from one sample, sequenced in a study of OX40 agonist ivuxolimab in advanced cancers. Libraries were prepared by immunoSEQ multiplex PCR; TCRdb keeps only in-frame clonotypes and omits some of them. In the table there are more than 55,000 clones, approximately 79% of which are singletons. Source: CD4+ or CD8+ T cells sorted from blood, taken in a trial of the OX40 agonist ivuxolimab. These TCRs come from an adult with an advanced solid tumor such as melanoma, head and neck, liver or kidney cancer.

The chain combines TRBV6-5 with TRBJ2-5, with D tentatively TRBD1 or TRBD2 (5 bases each). This CDR3 is built from 15 residues. CDR1 and CDR2 from the germline V gene are MNHEY and SVGAGI. V gave up 2 bases and J gave up 1 base, with 11 bases separating them. This chain's CDR3 is CASSYGSGAQETQYF. The CDR3 DNA follows: TGTGCCAGCAGTTACGGGTCCGGGGCCCAAGAGACCCAGTACTTC.

The genes are TRBV6-1 and TRBJ1-1, with D possibly matching TRBD1 (6 bases). This CDR3 contains 17 residues. V lost 4 bases and J lost 7, with 25 bases in between. Germline CDR1 MNHNS, CDR2 SASEGT. DNA for the CDR3: TGTGCCAGCAGTGGGGGGGGCCGGAGCTTTTGGGTAAATGAAGCTTTCTTT. Translating gives CASSGGGRSFWVNEAFF.

Only one count was recorded for this clone. V is TRBV7-3 and J is TRBJ2-6; D is uncertain. The CDR3 spans 16 residues. Trimming took 5 bases from V and 1 from J, leaving 12 bases between them. Looked up from germline, CDR1 is SGHTA and CDR2 is FQGTGA. The CDR3 nucleotides read TGTGCCAGCAGCCACCTACTAAGTTCTGGGGCCAACGTCCTGACTTTC. This codes for CASSHLLSSGANVLTF.

The chain is built from TRBV30 and TRBJ1-5; D unclear. This CDR3 contains 12 residues. V lost 2 bases and J lost 9, with 11 bases in between. Germline values: CDR1 GTSNPN, CDR2 SVGIG (reference sequence). CDR3 DNA: TGTGCCTGGAGTTTCCCCGGGAGGCCCCAGCATTTT. Its protein is CAWSFPGRPQHF.

This chain links TRBV19 with TRBJ2-5; D remains unclear. Trimming stripped 2 bases from V and 2 bases from J, with 6 bases between. The CDR3 runs to 13 residues. The germline V gene encodes CDR1 LNHDA and CDR2 SQIVND (reference sequence). The CDR3 DNA follows: TGTGCCAGTAGTATACAGCATCAAGAGACCCAGTACTTC. Translation gives CASSIQHQETQYF.

V is TRBV27 and J is TRBJ1-3; 10 bases fit TRBD1. The CDR3 sequence is 15 residues long. V gave up 4 bases and J gave up 2 bases; unmatched junction bases: 2. Per germline, CDR1 MNHEY and CDR2 SMNVEV (reference sequence). CDR3 DNA: TGTGCCAGCAGTTCGGACAGGGGGGCTGGAAACACCATATATTTT. Translated: CASSSDRGAGNTIYF.

The gene calls are TRBV19 and TRBJ1-1, with D unclear. In germline, CDR1 is LNHDA, CDR2 SQIVND (reference sequence). The CDR3 runs to 9 residues. The ends were cut back, 10 bases at V and 7 bases at J, with 7 bases in the middle. CDR3 nucleotides: TGTGCCACGACAAATGAAGCTTTCTTT. Amino acids: CATTNEAFF.

The gene calls are TRBV27 and TRBJ1-4; weak D call: TRBD1 (6 bases). The CDR3 loop spans 16 amino acids. Trimming stripped 3 bases from V and 0 bases from J, with 11 bases between. Germline V gene sequence: CDR1 MNHEY, CDR2 SMNVEV (reference sequence). DNA for the CDR3: TGTGCCAGCAGTTTCGGGAACAGGGCAACTAATGAAAAACTGTTTTTT. Amino acid sequence: CASSFGNRATNEKLFF. Together with reference TRBV27 and TRBJ1-4, the CDR3 gives the full variable domain: EAQVTQNPRYLITVTGKKLTVTCSQNMNHEYMSWYRQDPGLGLRQIYYSMNVEVTDKGDVPEGYKVSRKEKRNFPLILESPSPNQTSLYFCASSFGNRATNEKLFFGSGTQLSVL.

This clone appeared a few times. DNA for the CDR3: TGTGCCAGTAGTATCGGGACAGGGGCCCAAACCGGGGAGCTGTTTTTT. As protein: CASSIGTGAQTGELFF. The genes are TRBV19 and TRBJ2-2, with 10 bases fitting TRBD1. Looked up from germline, CDR1 is LNHDA and CDR2 is SQIVND (reference sequence). Germline trimming cut 3 bases from V and 5 bases from J; bases unmatched to any gene: 6. This CDR3 comprises 16 residues.